The clone carrying this TCR beta chain was observed a few times. Antigen specificity is unknown. Using unique molecular identifiers, the investigators prepared the TCRbeta library. TCRdb passed the PCR reads through MiXCR, listing each CDR3 protein once. Among 400,000 to 550,000 distinct CDR3 sequences listed, more than 9% were seen once. This sample is part of a study of T-cell reconstitution after alpha-beta-depleted transplantation in children. V was shortened by 4 bases and J by 3 bases, with 14 bases between the two germline ends. From germline, CDR1 is SGHNT and CDR2 YYREEE (reference sequence). This CDR3 spans 14 amino acids. Study outcomes and limitations: When one year had passed after transplant, most T-cell counts and diversity came from newly produced T cells.

This chain links TRBV5-4 with TRBJ2-7; D might be TRBD2 (6 bases). The TCR comes from a child aged 2 to 10 with inherited bone marrow failure, due to receive a stem cell transplant. The material sequenced was PBMCs, taken before TCRalphabeta/CD19-depleted stem cell transplant. CDR3 sequence reads: CASSPGRRVYEQYF. DNA of the CDR3: TGTGCCAGCAGCCCGGGTAGGAGGGTCTACGAGCAGTACTTC.